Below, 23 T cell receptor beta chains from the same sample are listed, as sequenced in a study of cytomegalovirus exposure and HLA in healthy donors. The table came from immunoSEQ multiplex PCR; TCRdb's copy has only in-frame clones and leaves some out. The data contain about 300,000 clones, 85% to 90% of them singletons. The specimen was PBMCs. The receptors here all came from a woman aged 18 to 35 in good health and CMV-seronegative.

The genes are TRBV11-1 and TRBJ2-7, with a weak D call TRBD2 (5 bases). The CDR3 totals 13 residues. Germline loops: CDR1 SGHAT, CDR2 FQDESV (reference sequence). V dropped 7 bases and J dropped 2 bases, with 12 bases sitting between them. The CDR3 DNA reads TGTGCCAGCACCCCCCGGGATGCCTACGAGCAGTACTTC. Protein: CASTPRDAYEQYF.

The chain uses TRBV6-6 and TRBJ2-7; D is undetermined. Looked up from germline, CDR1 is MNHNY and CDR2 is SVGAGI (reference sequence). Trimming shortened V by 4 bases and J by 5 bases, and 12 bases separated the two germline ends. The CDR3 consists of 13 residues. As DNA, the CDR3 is TGTGCCAGCAGTTCCCTAGGCATCCACGAGCAGTACTTC. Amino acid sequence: CASSSLGIHEQYF.

The CDR3 nucleotides read TGTGCCAGCAGCCAAGTAGGAGCAAACAGGGGCGGTAGCACAGATACGCAGTATTTT. It yields the protein CASSQVGANRGGSTDTQYF. The chain combines TRBV14 with TRBJ2-3, with 7 bases fitting TRBD1. Trimming at V came to 1 base and at J to 0 bases, leaving 13 bases not matched to a gene. This CDR3 is built from 19 residues. Germline CDR1 is SGHDN and CDR2 is FVKESK.

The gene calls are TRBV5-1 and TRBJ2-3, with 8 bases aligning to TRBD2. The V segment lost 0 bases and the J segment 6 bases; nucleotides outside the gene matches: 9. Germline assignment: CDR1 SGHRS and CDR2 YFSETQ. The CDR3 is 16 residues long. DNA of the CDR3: TGCGCCAGCAGCTTGGCCGGTCCAGCGGGAGTCGATACGCAGTATTTT. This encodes CASSLAGPAGVDTQYF.

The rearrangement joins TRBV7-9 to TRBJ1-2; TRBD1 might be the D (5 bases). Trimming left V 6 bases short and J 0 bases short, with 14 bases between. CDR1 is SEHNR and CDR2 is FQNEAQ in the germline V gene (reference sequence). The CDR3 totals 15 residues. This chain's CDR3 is CASSSGAVSNYGYTF. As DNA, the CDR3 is TGTGCCAGCAGTAGCGGGGCAGTTTCTAACTATGGCTACACCTTC.

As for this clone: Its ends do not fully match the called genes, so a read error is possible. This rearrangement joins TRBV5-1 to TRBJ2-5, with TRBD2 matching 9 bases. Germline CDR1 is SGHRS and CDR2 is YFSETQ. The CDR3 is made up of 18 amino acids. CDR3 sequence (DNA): TGCGCCAGCAGTTTGGGGTTTCTAGCGGGACCGAGCCAAGAGACCCAGTACTTC. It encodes CASSLGFLAGPSQETQYF. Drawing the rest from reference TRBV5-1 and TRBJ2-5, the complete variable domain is KAGVTQTPRYLIKTRGQQVTLSCSPISGHRSVSWYQQTPGQGLQFLFEYFSETQRNKGNFPGRFSGRQFSNSRSEMNVSTLELGDSALYLCASSLGFLAGPSQETQYFGPGTRLLVL.

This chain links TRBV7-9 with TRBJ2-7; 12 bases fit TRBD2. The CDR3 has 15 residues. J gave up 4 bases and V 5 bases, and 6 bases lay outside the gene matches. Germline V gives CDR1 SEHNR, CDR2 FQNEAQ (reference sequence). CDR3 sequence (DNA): TGTGCCAGCAGCCAGACTAGCGGGAGTTTTTACGAGCAGTACTTC. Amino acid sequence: CASSQTSGSFYEQYF.

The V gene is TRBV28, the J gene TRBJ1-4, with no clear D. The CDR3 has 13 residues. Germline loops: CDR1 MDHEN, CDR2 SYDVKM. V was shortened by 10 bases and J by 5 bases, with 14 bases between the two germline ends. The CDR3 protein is CATTSGLNEKLFF. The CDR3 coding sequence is TGTGCCACGACCTCGGGGTTGAATGAAAAACTGTTTTTT.

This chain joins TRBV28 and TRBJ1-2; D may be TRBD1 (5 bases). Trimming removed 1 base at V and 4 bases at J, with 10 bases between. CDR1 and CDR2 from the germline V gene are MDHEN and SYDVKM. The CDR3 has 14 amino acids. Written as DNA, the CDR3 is TGTGCCAGCAGTTTATTGTCTCAGGGCTATGGCTACACCTTC. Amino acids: CASSLLSQGYGYTF.

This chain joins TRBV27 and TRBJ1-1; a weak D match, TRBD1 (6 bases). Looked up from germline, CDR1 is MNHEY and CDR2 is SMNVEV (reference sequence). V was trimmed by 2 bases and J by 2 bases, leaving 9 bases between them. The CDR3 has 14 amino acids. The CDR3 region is CASSLGGTNTEAFF. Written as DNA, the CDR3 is TGTGCCAGCAGTTTAGGGGGCACCAACACTGAAGCTTTCTTT.

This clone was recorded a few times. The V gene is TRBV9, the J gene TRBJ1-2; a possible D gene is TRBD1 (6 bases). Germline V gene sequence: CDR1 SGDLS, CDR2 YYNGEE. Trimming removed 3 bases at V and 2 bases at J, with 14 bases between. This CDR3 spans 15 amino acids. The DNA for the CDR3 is TGTGCCAGCAGCGGCGGACAGAAATACAACTATGGCTACACCTTC. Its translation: CASSGGQKYNYGYTF.

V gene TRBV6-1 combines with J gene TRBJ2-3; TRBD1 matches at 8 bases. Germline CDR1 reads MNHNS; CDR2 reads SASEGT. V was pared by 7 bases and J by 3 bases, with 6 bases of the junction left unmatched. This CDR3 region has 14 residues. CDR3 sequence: CASNRDRQTDTQYF. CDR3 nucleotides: TGTGCCAGCAATAGGGACAGGCAGACAGATACGCAGTATTTT.

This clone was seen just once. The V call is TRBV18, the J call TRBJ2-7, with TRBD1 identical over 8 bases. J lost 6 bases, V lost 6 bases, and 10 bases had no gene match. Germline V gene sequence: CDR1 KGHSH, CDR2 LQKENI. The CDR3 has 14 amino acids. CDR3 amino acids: CASSRWTGTAEQYF. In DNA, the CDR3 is TGTGCCAGCTCGCGCTGGACAGGGACGGCCGAGCAGTACTTC.

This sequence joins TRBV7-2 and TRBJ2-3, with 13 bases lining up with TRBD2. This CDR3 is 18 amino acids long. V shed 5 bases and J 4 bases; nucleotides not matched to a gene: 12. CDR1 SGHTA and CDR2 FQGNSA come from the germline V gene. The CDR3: CASSPRGRLAGGSDTQYF. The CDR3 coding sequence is TGTGCCAGCAGCCCTAGGGGGCGACTAGCGGGAGGATCAGATACGCAGTATTTT.

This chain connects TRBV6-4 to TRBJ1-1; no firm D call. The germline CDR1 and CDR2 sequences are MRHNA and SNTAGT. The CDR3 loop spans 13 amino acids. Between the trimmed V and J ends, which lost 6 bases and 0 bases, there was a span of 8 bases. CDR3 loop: CASSPQVNTEAFF. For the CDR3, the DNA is TGTGCCAGCAGCCCCCAGGTGAACACTGAAGCTTTCTTT.

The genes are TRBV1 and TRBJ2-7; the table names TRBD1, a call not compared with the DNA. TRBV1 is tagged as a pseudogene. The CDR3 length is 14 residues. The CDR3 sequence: CTSSTGTRFYEQYF. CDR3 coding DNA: TGCACCAGCAGCACTGGGACAAGGTTCTACGAGCAGTACTTC.

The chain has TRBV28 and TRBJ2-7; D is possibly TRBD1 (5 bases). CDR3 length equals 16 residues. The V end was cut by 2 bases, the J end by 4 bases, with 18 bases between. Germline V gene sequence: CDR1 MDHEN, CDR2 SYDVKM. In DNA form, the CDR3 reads TGTGCCAGCAGTTTACCCCAGATGACAGCCGGGTACGAGCAGTACTTC. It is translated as CASSLPQMTAGYEQYF.

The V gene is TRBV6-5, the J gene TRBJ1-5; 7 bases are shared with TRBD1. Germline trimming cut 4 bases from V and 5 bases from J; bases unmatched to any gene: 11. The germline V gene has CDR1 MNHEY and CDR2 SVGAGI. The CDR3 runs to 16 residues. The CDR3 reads CASSSDRAALYQPQHF. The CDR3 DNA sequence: TGTGCCAGCAGTTCCGACAGGGCCGCCCTATATCAGCCCCAGCATTTT.

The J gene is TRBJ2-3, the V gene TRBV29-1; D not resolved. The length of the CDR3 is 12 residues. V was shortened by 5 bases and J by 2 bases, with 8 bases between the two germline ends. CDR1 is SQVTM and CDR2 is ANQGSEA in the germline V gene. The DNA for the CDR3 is TGCAGCGTTACACCCAACACAGATACGCAGTATTTT. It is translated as CSVTPNTDTQYF.

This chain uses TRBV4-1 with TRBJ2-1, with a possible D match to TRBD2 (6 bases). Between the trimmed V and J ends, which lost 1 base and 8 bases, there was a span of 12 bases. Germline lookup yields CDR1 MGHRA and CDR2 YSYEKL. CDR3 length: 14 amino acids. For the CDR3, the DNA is TGCGCCAGCAGCCAAGTGGGGGGAGACTATGAGCAGTTCTTC. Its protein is CASSQVGGDYEQFF.

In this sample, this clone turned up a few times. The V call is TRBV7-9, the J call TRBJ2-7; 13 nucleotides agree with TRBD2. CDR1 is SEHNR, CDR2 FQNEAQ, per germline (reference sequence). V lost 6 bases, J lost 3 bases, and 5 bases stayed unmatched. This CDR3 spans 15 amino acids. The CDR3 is CASRRTSGRDYEQYF. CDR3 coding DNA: TGTGCCAGCAGAAGAACTAGCGGGAGGGACTACGAGCAGTACTTC.

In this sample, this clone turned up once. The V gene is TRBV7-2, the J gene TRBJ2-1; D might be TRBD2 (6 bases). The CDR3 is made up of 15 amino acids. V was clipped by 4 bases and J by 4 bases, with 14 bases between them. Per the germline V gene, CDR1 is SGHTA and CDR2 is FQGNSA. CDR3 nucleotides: TGTGCCAGCAGCTGGCGGTCGGCGGGGTACAATGAGCAGTTCTTC. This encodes CASSWRSAGYNEQFF.

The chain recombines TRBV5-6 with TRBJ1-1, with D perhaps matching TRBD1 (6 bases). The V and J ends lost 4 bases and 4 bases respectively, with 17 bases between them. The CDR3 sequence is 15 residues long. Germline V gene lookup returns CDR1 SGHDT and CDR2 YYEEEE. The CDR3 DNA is TGTGCCAGCAGCCTATTAACGGACAGTTTCACTGAAGCTTTCTTT. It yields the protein CASSLLTDSFTEAFF.